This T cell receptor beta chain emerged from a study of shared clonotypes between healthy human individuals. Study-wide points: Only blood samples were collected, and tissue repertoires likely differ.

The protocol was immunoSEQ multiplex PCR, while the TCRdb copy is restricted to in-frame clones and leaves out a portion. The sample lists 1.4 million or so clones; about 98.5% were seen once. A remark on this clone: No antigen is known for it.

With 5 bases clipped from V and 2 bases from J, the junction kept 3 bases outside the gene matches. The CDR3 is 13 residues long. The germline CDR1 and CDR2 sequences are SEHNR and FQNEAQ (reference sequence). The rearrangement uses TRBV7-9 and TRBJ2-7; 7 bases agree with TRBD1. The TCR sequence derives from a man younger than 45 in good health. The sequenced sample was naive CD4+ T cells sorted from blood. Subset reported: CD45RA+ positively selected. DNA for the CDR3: TGTGCCAGCAGCCTGACAGGGACCTACGAGCAGTACTTC. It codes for CASSLTGTYEQYF.